Presented here are 8 T cell receptor beta chains from one specimen sequenced in a study of blood T cells in healthy people across ages. The authors ran a second PCR of about 7 to 11 cycles using a sample-barcoded 5' primer and a J-beta primer mix. TCRdb fed the 5' RACE reads into MiXCR, producing one record per CDR3 protein. In the table there are hundreds of thousands of distinct CDR3 sequences, 40% to 50% of which are singletons. The sequenced sample consisted of blood. These receptors were obtained from a man aged 60 to 75 in good health.

The CDR3 protein is CASSPRLSLEAFF. The CDR3 nucleotides are TGTGCCAGCAGCCCCCGACTTTCCCTCGAAGCTTTCTTT. The chain has TRBV7-2 and TRBJ1-1; D is uncertain. Trimming removed 5 bases at V and 8 bases at J, with 15 bases between. The CDR3 spans 13 residues. Germline V CDR1 and CDR2: SGHTA, FQGNSA.

About this clonotype: A junction boundary mismatches the germline segment, possibly from a read error. The CDR3 DNA is TGTGCCAGCAGCCCCAGGGTCAGCGCATCTGGGGCCAACGCCCTGACTTTC. Amino acids: CASSPRVSASGANALTF. This chain uses TRBV7-2 with TRBJ2-6, with D possibly TRBD1 on 5 matching bases. CDR3 length: 17 amino acids. The germline gives CDR1 SGHTA, CDR2 FQGNSA.

This clonotype was observed a handful of times. The chain couples TRBV11-2 to TRBJ2-1; TRBD1 might be the D (6 bases). The assigned J gene may be wrong: the sequence end matches TRBJ2-7 better. Looked up from germline, CDR1 is SGHAT and CDR2 is FQNNGV. The CDR3 contains 16 residues. The CDR3, as DNA: TGTGCCAGCAGCACAACAGGGATTAGCTCCTACAATGAGCAGTACTTC. It codes for CASSTTGISSYNEQYF.

The rearrangement uses TRBV9 and TRBJ2-5; TRBD1 is a possible D gene (6 bases). CDR1 and CDR2 (germline): SGDLS, YYNGEE. This CDR3 region has 16 residues. V lost 0 bases and J lost 2, with 14 bases in between. CDR3 DNA sequence: TGTGCCAGCAGCGTAGAGGCCAGGGGAGTGCAAGAGACCCAGTACTTC. Amino acids: CASSVEARGVQETQYF.

The chain is built from TRBV6-5 and TRBJ2-3; 8 bases fit TRBD1. Germline CDR1 MNHEY, CDR2 SVGAGI. With V trimmed by 8 bases and J by 5 bases, 9 bases remained unmatched. CDR3 size: 14 residues. CDR3 sequence: CASRRKQGGDTQYF. The CDR3 DNA follows: TGTGCCAGCCGGCGGAAACAGGGGGGAGATACGCAGTATTTT.

This rearrangement joins TRBV2 to TRBJ2-3, with a possible D match to TRBD1 (5 bases). V lost 7 bases to trimming and J lost 8 bases, with 10 bases between them. Looked up from germline, CDR1 is SNHLY and CDR2 is FYNNEI. The CDR3 spans 11 residues. CDR3 bases: TGTGCCAGCACCCAGGGCGGTACGCAGTATTTT. Translation gives CASTQGGTQYF.

This chain connects TRBV29-1 to TRBJ2-5; 8 positions agree with TRBD2. There are 15 residues in the CDR3. Germline lookup yields CDR1 SQVTM and CDR2 ANQGSEA. The J segment lost 2 bases and the V segment lost 3 bases, leaving 8 bases of the junction unmatched. CDR3 coding DNA: TGCAGCGTTGATCTGGCGGGGGGTAAACAAGAGACCCAGTACTTC. Protein product: CSVDLAGGKQETQYF.

Comment on this clonotype: A junction boundary mismatches the germline segment, possibly from a read error. The CDR3 region is CAGSYGEGRNEQYF. CDR3 DNA sequence: TGTGCCGGCAGTTACGGAGAGGGGCGAAATGAGCAGTACTTC. The chain recombines TRBV6-2 or TRBV6-3 with TRBJ2-1; either TRBD1 or TRBD2 may supply D (5 bases each). The DNA end is a closer match to TRBJ2-7, so the J assignment may be wrong. The CDR3 length is 14 residues. Germline V gene sequence: CDR1 MNHEY, CDR2 SVGEGT.